This TCR beta chain was observed in a study of shared clonotypes between healthy human individuals. Nashville, Tennessee was home to all donors, each a Caucasian adult. A split of CD4+ cells into CD45RA+ naive and CD45RA-negative memory subsets was performed. Germline V CDR1 and CDR2: MNHNS, SASEGT. V lost 0 bases, J lost 1 base, and 16 bases lay in between. This CDR3 is built from 18 residues. Study results and caveats: Clonotypes shared by all four donors outscored non-shared clonotypes in generation probability.

A word on this clone: What it binds is not known.

Sequencing was performed with immunoSEQ multiplex PCR; in TCRdb, only in-frame clones are kept and a portion is missing. The sample has 2 million to 2.5 million clones, over 90% seen once. V usage is TRBV6-1 and J usage is TRBJ1-5; no clear D. The TCR originated in a man between 18 and 29 years old in good health. Some clones in this sample may be carry-over from other donors' samples. The sequenced material came from naive CD4+ T cells from PBMCs. Indicated subset: CD45RA+ positively selected. The CDR3 protein is CASSEAPPTRRSNQPQHF. The CDR3 DNA sequence: TGTGCCAGCAGTGAAGCCCCCCCCACCAGGCGGAGCAATCAGCCCCAGCATTTT.